Relative to its sample, the clone carrying this T cell receptor (beta chain) is medium-sized. What it binds is unknown. The entry originates in a study of spatial heterogeneity in lung cancer. Trimming cost V 6 bases and J 4 bases, with 13 bases left between them. The CDR3 totals 15 residues. Germline CDR1 and CDR2: SEHNR and FQNEAQ (reference sequence). Study-wide findings and caveats: Counts of expanded intratumoral alpha and beta TCRs tracked tumor mutation counts.

Time point indicated: sample taken at primary tumor resection. Individually, TCR cDNA molecules were each labelled with a unique molecular identifier. TCRdb independently ran MiXCR on the 5' RACE reads; one entry per CDR3 protein. The sample lists roughly 8,900 distinct CDR3 sequences; approximately 8.3% were seen once. The J gene is TRBJ1-6, the V gene TRBV7-9; D ambiguous. This sample comprised lung tumor tissue, obtained at surgery. This TCR came from a female donor with early-stage non-small cell lung cancer. For the CDR3, the DNA is TGTGCCAGCAGGGCACCCGCCCAATATAATTCACCCCTCCACTTT. Its translation is CASRAPAQYNSPLHF.